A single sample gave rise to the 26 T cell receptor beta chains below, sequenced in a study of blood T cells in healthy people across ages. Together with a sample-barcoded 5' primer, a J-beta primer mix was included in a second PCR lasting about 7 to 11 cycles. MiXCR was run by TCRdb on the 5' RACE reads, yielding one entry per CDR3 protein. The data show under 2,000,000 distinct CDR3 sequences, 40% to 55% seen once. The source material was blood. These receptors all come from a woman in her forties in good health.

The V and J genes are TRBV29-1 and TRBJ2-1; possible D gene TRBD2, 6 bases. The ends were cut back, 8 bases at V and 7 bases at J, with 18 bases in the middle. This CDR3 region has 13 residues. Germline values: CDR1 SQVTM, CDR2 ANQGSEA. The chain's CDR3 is CSIEPGGLNEQFF. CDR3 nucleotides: TGCAGCATAGAACCCGGGGGATTGAATGAGCAGTTCTTC.

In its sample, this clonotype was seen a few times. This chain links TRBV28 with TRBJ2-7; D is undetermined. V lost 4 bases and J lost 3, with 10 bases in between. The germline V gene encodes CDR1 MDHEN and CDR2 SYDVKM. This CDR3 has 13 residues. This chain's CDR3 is CASSSPGDYEQYF. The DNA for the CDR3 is TGTGCCAGCAGTTCACCAGGAGACTACGAGCAGTACTTC.

CDR3 region: CASSRDRAWKDTQYF. The CDR3 DNA is TGTGCCAGCAGTAGGGACAGGGCCTGGAAGGATACGCAGTATTTT. The V call is TRBV12-3 or TRBV12-4, the J call TRBJ2-3; TRBD1 aligns across 9 bases. The V gene end was trimmed by 5 bases and the J gene end by 6 bases; junction bases not matched to a gene: 9. The CDR3 contains 15 residues.

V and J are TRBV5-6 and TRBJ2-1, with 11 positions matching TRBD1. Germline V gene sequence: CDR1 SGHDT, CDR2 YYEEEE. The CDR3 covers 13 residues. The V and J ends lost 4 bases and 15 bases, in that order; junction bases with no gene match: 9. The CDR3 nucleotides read TGTGCCAGCAGCGACTGGACAGGGGGCAGGAGGTTCTTC. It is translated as CASSDWTGGRRFF.

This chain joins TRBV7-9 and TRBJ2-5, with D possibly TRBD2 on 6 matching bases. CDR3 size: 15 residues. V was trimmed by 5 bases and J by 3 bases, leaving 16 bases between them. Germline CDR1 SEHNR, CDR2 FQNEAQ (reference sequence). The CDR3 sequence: CASSLLATGEETQYF. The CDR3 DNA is TGTGCCAGCAGCCTACTTGCGACGGGGGAAGAGACCCAGTACTTC. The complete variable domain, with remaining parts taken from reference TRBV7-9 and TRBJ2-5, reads DTGVSQNPRHKITKRGQNVTFRCDPISEHNRLYWYRQTLGQGPEFLTYFQNEAQLEKSRLLSDRFSAERPKGSFSTLEIQRTEQGDSAMYLCASSLLATGEETQYFGPGTRLLVL.

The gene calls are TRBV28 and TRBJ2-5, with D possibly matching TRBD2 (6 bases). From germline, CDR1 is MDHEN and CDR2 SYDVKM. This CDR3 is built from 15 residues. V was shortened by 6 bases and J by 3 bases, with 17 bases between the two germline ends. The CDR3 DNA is TGTGCCAGCAGCGAACTAACGGGACTTGAAGAGACCCAGTACTTC. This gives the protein CASSELTGLEETQYF.

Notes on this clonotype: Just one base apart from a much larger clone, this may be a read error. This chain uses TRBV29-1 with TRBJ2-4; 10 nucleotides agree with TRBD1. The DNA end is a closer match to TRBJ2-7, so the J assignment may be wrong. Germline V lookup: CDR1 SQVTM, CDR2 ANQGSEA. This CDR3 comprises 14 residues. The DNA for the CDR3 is TGCAGCGTTGAAGGACAGGGGGCTAACTGCGAGCAGTACTTC. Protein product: CSVEGQGANCEQYF.

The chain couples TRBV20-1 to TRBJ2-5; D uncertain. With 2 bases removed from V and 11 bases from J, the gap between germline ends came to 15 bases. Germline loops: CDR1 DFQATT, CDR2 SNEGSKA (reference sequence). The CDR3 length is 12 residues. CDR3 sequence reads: CSARTGNNEQYF. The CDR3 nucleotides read TGCAGTGCTAGAACGGGCAACAATGAGCAGTACTTC.

In DNA, the CDR3 is TGTGCCACCGAGCGGGGGAACAATGAGCAGTTCTTC. Residues: CATERGNNEQFF. The chain carries TRBV2 and TRBJ2-1; TRBD2 agrees at 8 bases. The CDR3 runs 12 residues. V trimming: 10 bases; J trimming: 5 bases; junction bases outside the gene matches: 4. CDR1 and CDR2 from the germline V gene are SNHLY and FYNNEI.

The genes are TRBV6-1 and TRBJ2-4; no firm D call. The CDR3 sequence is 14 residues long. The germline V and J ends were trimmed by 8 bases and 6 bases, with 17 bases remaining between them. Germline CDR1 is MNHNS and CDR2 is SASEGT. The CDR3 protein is CASSTPQVGNIQYF. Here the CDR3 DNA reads TGTGCCAGCTCAACACCCCAGGTGGGAAACATTCAGTACTTC.

The CDR3 DNA sequence: TGCGCCAGCAGCCAACCATACCACCGGGACAGTTGCGGCTACACCTTC. Translation gives CASSQPYHRDSCGYTF. J is TRBJ1-2 and V is TRBV4-1; 7 bases line up with TRBD1. Germline CDR1 MGHRA, CDR2 YSYEKL. V lost 2 bases, J lost 8 bases, and 14 bases stayed unmatched. The CDR3 consists of 16 residues.

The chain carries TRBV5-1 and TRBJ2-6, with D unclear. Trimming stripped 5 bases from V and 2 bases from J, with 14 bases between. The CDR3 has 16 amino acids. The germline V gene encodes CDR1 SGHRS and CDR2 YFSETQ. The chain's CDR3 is CASRFGSGTGANVLTF. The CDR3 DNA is TGCGCCAGCAGATTTGGGTCAGGAACTGGGGCCAACGTCCTGACTTTC.

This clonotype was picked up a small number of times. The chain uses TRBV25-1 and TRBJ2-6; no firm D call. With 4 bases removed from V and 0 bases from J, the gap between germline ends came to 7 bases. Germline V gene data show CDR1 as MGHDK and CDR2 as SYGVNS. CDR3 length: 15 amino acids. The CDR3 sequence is CASSGHRSGANVLTF. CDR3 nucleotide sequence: TGTGCCAGCAGTGGACATCGCTCTGGGGCCAACGTCCTGACTTTC. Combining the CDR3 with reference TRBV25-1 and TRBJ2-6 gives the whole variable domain EADIYQTPRYLVIGTGKKITLECSQTMGHDKMYWYQQDPGMELHLIHYSYGVNSTEKGDLSSESTVSRIRTEHFPLTLESARPSHTSQYLCASSGHRSGANVLTFGAGSRLTVL.

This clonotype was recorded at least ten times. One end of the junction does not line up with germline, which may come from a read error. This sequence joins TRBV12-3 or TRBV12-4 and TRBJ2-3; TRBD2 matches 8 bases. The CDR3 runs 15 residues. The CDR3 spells CASSLGSGGTDTQYF. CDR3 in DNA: TGCGCCAGCAGCTTGGGAAGCGGGGGAACAGATACGCAGTATTTT.

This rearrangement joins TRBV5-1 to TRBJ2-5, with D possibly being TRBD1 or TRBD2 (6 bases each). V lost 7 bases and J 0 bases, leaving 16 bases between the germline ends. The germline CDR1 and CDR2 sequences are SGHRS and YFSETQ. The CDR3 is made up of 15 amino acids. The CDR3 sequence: CASRMDGGHQETQYF. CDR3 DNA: TGCGCCAGCCGGATGGACGGGGGCCACCAAGAGACCCAGTACTTC.

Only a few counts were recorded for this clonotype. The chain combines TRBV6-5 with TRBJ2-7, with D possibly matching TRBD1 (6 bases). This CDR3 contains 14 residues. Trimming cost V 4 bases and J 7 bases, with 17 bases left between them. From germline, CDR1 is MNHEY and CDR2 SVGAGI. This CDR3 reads CASSSGHGSGEQYF. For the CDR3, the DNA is TGTGCCAGCAGTTCGGGACACGGCTCTGGAGAGCAGTACTTC.

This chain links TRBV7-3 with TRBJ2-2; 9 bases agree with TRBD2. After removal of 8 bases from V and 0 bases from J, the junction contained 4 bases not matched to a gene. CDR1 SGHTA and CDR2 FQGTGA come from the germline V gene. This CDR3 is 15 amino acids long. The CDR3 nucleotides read TGTGCCAGCGCGGGGGGGAAAACGAACACCGGGGAGCTGTTTTTT. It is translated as CASAGGKTNTGELFF.

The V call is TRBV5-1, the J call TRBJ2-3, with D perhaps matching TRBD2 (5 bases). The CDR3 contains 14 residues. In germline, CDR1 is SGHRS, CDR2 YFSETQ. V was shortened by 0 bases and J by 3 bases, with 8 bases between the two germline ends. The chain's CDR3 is CASSLGEQTDTQYF. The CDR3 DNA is TGCGCCAGCAGCTTGGGGGAGCAGACAGATACGCAGTATTTT. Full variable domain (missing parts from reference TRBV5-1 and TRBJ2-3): KAGVTQTPRYLIKTRGQQVTLSCSPISGHRSVSWYQQTPGQGLQFLFEYFSETQRNKGNFPGRFSGRQFSNSRSEMNVSTLELGDSALYLCASSLGEQTDTQYFGPGTRLTVL.

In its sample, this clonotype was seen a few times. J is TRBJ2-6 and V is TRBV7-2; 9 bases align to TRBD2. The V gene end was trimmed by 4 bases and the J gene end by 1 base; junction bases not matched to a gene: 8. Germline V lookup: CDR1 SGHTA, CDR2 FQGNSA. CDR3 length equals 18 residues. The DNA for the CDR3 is TGTGCCAGCAGCTCCCCGTCAGCGGGGGGATCTGGGGCCAACGTCCTGACTTTC. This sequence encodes CASSSPSAGGSGANVLTF.

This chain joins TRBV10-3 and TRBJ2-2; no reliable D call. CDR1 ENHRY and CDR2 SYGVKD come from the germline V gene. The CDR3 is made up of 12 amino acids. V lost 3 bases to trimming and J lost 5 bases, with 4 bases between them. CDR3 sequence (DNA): TGTGCCATCAGTGATCATACCGGGGAGCTGTTTTTT. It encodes CAISDHTGELFF.

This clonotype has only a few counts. The chain's CDR3 is CSARDMGSSYEQYF. The CDR3 bases are TGCAGTGCTAGAGATATGGGGTCTTCCTACGAGCAGTACTTC. The chain joins TRBV20-1 to TRBJ2-7; D uncertain. The CDR3 length is 14 residues. Germline V gene sequence: CDR1 DFQATT, CDR2 SNEGSKA (reference sequence). The V and J ends lost 0 bases and 1 base respectively, with 10 bases between them.

The CDR3 sequence is CASSETSGGWDEQFF. As DNA, the CDR3 is TGTGCCAGCAGTGAAACTAGCGGGGGTTGGGATGAGCAGTTCTTC. The rearrangement joins TRBV2 to TRBJ2-1, with 11 bases aligning to TRBD2. The length of the CDR3 is 15 residues. The V gene end was trimmed by 2 bases and the J gene end by 8 bases; junction bases not matched to a gene: 5. Looked up from germline, CDR1 is SNHLY and CDR2 is FYNNEI.

CDR3 residues: CASSPPRQDNEQYF. The CDR3 DNA follows: TGTGCCAGCTCGCCTCCTAGACAGGACAATGAGCAGTACTTC. The rearrangement joins TRBV18 to TRBJ2-5; D is possibly TRBD1 (6 bases). CDR3 length: 14 amino acids. Germline CDR1 KGHSH, CDR2 LQKENI. Trimming cost V 6 bases and J 11 bases, with 22 bases left between them.

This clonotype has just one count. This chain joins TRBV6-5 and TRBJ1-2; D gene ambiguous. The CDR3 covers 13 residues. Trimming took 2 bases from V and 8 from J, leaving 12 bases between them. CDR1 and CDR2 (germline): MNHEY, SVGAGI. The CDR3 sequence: CASSYEVSLGYTF. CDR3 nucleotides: TGTGCCAGCAGTTACGAAGTGAGTCTAGGCTACACCTTC.

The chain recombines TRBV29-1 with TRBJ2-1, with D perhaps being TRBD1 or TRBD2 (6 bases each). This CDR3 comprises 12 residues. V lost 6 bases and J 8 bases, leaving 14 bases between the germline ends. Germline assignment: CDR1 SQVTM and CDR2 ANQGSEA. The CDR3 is CSVYIGGYEQFF. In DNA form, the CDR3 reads TGCAGCGTGTACATAGGGGGGTATGAGCAGTTCTTC.

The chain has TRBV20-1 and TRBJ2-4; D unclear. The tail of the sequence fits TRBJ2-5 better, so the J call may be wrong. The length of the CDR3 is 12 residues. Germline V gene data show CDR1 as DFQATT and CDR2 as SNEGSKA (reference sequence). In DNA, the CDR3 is TGCAGTGCTAGAGTATATGAGGAGACCCAGTACTTC. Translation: CSARVYEETQYF.